This entry describes one TCR beta chain. This record comes from a study of blood T cell repertoires in COVID-19. Study summary: Specimens from acute and convalescent COVID-19 originated in the United States, Italy and Spain. PBMCs, B-cell-depleted T cells, or T cells provided the cDNA or gDNA that made up the material.

In the original processing: Estimates of nucleated cell counts were drawn from the amplification of reference gene primers. Sequencing was performed with immunoSEQ multiplex PCR; in TCRdb, only in-frame clones are kept and a portion is missing. V and J calls plus clone size are reproduced from that table; the DNA served to infer D and trimming. The sample lists about 190,000 clones; roughly 80% were seen once. The CDR3 contains 15 residues. The germline V gene encodes CDR1 SGHRS and CDR2 YFSETQ. Between the trimmed V and J ends, which lost 4 bases and 8 bases, there was a span of 18 bases. Material: peripheral blood. The TCR comes from a woman aged 45-59 years with acute or convalescent COVID-19. The chain joins TRBV5-1 to TRBJ1-4; D ambiguous. CDR3 amino acids: CASSQQRGDREKLFF. Written as DNA, the CDR3 is TGCGCCAGCAGCCAGCAGCGGGGTGATAGAGAAAAACTGTTTTTT. The full variable domain, with the rest looked up from reference TRBV5-1 and TRBJ1-4, is KAGVTQTPRYLIKTRGQQVTLSCSPISGHRSVSWYQQTPGQGLQFLFEYFSETQRNKGNFPGRFSGRQFSNSRSEMNVSTLELGDSALYLCASSQQRGDREKLFFGSGTQLSVL.